This entry lists 2 T cell receptor beta chains sequenced from one sample in a study of cytomegalovirus exposure and HLA in healthy donors (dated by TCRdb to about 2017). The receptor library was made with the immunoSEQ multiplex PCR assay. For the multiplex PCR, a mixture combining 60 forward primers for TCR Vbeta segments and 13 reverse primers for TCR Jbeta segments was used. TCRdb's version of the immuneACCESS table is confined to in-frame rearrangements and falls short of the full clone set. An unresolved V gene accounts for under half of the shortfall where checked; the remainder is of unknown origin. This sample gives roughly 98,000 clones in total; about 81% of them show up just once. Of the sample, roughly 1.4% falls within the top ten clones. Sequencing input: PBMCs. The receptor set was obtained from a man aged 40-55 years in good health and CMV-seronegative.

J is TRBJ1-1 and V is TRBV19, with 7 bases fitting TRBD1. This CDR3 has 14 residues. The germline CDR1 and CDR2 sequences are LNHDA and SQIVND (reference sequence). V lost 3 bases to trimming and J lost 7 bases; unmatched junction nucleotides: 8. The CDR3 DNA follows: TGTGCCAGTAGTATTATCGGGCAGGGGGATGAAGCTTTCTTT. It encodes CASSIIGQGDEAFF.

This clone turned up a few times. The rearrangement links TRBV11-1 to TRBJ2-2; TRBD2 might be the D (6 bases). In germline, CDR1 is SGHAT, CDR2 FQDESV (reference sequence). The CDR3 runs to 15 residues. V lost 5 bases to trimming and J lost 3 bases, with 13 bases between them. CDR3 coding DNA: TGTGCCAGCAGCCCCTGGGGGGTCGACACCGGGGAGCTGTTTTTT. Amino acid sequence: CASSPWGVDTGELFF.